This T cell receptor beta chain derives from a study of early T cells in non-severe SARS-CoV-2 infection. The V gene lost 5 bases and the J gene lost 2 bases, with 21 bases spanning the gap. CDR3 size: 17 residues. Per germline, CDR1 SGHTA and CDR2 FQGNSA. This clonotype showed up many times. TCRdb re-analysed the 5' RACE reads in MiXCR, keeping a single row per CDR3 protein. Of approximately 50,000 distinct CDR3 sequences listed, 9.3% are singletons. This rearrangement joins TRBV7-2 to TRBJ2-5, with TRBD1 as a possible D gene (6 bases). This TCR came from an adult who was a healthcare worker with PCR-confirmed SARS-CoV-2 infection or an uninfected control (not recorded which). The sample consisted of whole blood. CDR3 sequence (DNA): TGTGCCAGCAGCCCTAGGGGGAGAGGCCCCGTACAAGAGACCCAGTACTTC. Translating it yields CASSPRGRGPVQETQYF.